This T cell receptor (beta chain) was obtained from a study of stem cell transplantation in POMP-related autoinflammatory disease (dated by TCRdb to 2020 to 2023). Context from the whole study: The study hypothesis was that defective thymoproteasomes impair MHC class I-dependent CD8+ T-cell differentiation and positive selection, which skews the TRB repertoire. Before transplant, CD4+ naive T-cell skewing, low CD8+ T-cell proportions, and reduced T-cell cytokine secretion were observed in patients. After transplant, DNA chimerism analysis showed 100% donor engraftment of neutrophils and platelets through one year. To find out how POMP deficiency affects T-cell receptor beta repertoire diversity and CDR3 characteristics, high-throughput TRB sequencing was used.

The protocol used for the library was the immunoSEQ multiplex PCR assay. Turning to the authors' computational methods: Shannon entropy, which takes clonal size distribution into account, was used to quantify repertoire diversity. The Gini-Simpson index (Simpson_1-D) was used to measure inequality in clonotype distribution. TCRdb re-hosts the immuneACCESS table, in-frame sequences only. Its copies lack some clones; in the studies checked, an unresolved V gene accounts for under half of them, and the cause for the rest is not known. That table supplies the V and J calls and clone size; D and trimming were determined from the DNA. The table for this sample lists 8,000 to 9,000 clones; roughly 85% of them were counted only once. The ten most abundant clones make up roughly 12% of the sample. As to this clone: Its antigen has not been determined. The sample holds no much larger clone one base away, and base qualities are not on file.

The CDR3 covers 17 residues, taking in both the cysteine and the phenylalanine. Solely the CDR3 DNA is kept, with 51 bases framed from the first base. For CDR1 and CDR2, the germline V gene lists KGHDR and SFDVKD. V is shortened by 1 base, J by 1 base, and the region joining them spans 14 bases. Broader findings and caveats from the paper: The number of unique TRB V-J gene pairings in PRAID patients was restricted. PRAID patients trended toward lower TRB diversity and higher clonality across all analyzed T-cell subsets. In PRAID patients, the trend toward lower diversity and increased clonality reached statistical significance only for regulatory T cells.

This specimen's time point label, per the study, means: after hematopoietic stem cell transplant. PRAID was marked by prominent immunodeficiency together with autoinflammation. Prior to TRB sequencing, T-cell subsets (conventional T cells, CD8+ T cells, regulatory T cells, T follicular helper cells) were sorted. The chain is made from TRBV24-1 and TRBJ2-3, with the D call tentatively TRBD1 or TRBD2, each fitting 5 bases. The specimen was CD8+ T cells from PBMCs, collected after stem cell transplantation. This clonotype was obtained from a human patient with POMP-related autoinflammation and immune dysregulation (PRAID). Some T cells present after a transplant may be cells of the graft donor. The nucleotides are TGTGCCACCAGTGATTTCGGGGCCACCCGGGGCACAGATACGCAGTATTTT. It is translated as CATSDFGATRGTDTQYF.